A single sample is the source of the 5 T cell receptor beta chains below, sequenced in a study of cytomegalovirus exposure and HLA in healthy donors. The assay was immunoSEQ multiplex PCR, and TCRdb's table has in-frame clones only and misses some. The sample consists of tens of thousands of clones, just over 90% of them appearing once. Sequencing input: PBMCs. Receptor source: a man between 18 and 35 years old in good health and CMV-seronegative.

CDR3 coding DNA: TGTGCCAGCAGGTATACTAGCGAGCACTACGAGCAGTACTTC. Its translation: CASRYTSEHYEQYF. The chain uses TRBV5-5 and TRBJ2-7, with 7 bases identical to TRBD2. V gave up 5 bases and J gave up 3 bases; unmatched junction bases: 8. This CDR3 comprises 14 residues. Germline V gene data show CDR1 as SGHKS and CDR2 as YYEKEE (reference sequence).

V gene TRBV6-5 combines with J gene TRBJ1-1, with D maybe TRBD1 (5 bases). The CDR3 extends over 14 amino acids. Germline CDR1 and CDR2: MNHEY and SVGAGI. Trimming stripped 5 bases from V and 4 bases from J, with 14 bases between. CDR3 amino acids: CASSESQGRTEAFF. CDR3 nucleotide sequence: TGTGCCAGCAGTGAATCGCAGGGTCGCACTGAAGCTTTCTTT.

This sequence joins TRBV5-1 and TRBJ2-2; 8 bases line up with TRBD1. V was clipped by 4 bases and J by 2 bases; unmatched bases: 4. The CDR3 is made up of 15 amino acids. From germline, CDR1 is SGHRS and CDR2 YFSETQ. CDR3 sequence: CASSLTGVNTGELFF. The CDR3 DNA follows: TGCGCCAGCAGCCTGACAGGGGTAAACACCGGGGAGCTGTTTTTT. Full variable domain (rest looked up from reference TRBV5-1 and TRBJ2-2): KAGVTQTPRYLIKTRGQQVTLSCSPISGHRSVSWYQQTPGQGLQFLFEYFSETQRNKGNFPGRFSGRQFSNSRSEMNVSTLELGDSALYLCASSLTGVNTGELFFGEGSRLTVL.

The CDR3 spells CASSEYRTGDQETQYF. The CDR3 nucleotides read TGTGCCAGCAGTGAATATAGGACAGGGGACCAAGAGACCCAGTACTTC. This chain connects TRBV25-1 to TRBJ2-5; 9 bases align to TRBD1. V lost 0 bases, J lost 0 bases, and 2 bases stayed unmatched. In germline, CDR1 is MGHDK, CDR2 SYGVNS. The CDR3 has 16 amino acids.

The CDR3, as DNA: TGTGCCAGCAGTTTATCCCCATGGAGGGGTGGGGAAAAACTGTTTTTT. It yields the protein CASSLSPWRGGEKLFF. The chain is built from TRBV27 and TRBJ1-4, with D possibly matching TRBD1 (5 bases). V was shortened by 0 bases and J by 8 bases, with 16 bases between the two germline ends. The CDR3 totals 16 residues. CDR1 MNHEY and CDR2 SMNVEV come from the germline V gene (reference sequence).